Sequencing of this T cell receptor (beta chain) was carried out in a study of T cell responses to AZD1222 COVID-19 vaccine. CDR1 and CDR2 from the germline V gene are LNHDA and SQIVND (reference sequence). This CDR3 is 15 amino acids long. V lost 2 bases to trimming and J lost 2 bases, with 12 bases between them. General study points: Spike-wide coverage was observed for vaccine-associated CD4 TCRs, with dominant responses at 160-218 and 743-854. Nearly half of the spike-specific TCRs reportedly recognize variant regions that carry no mutations. Donors in the cohort were predominantly white British and more often female, and clonal diversity was possibly underestimated.

Of note for this clone: Its antigen is undetermined.

Method: immunoSEQ multiplex PCR; TCRdb's copy keeps in-frame clones and lacks some. The table records roughly 150,000 clones, about 90% of them present only once. The TCR originated in an adult in good health. The sequences come from peripheral blood, collected on day 0 of AZD1222 vaccination. The rearrangement uses TRBV19 and TRBJ1-2; D is uncertain. This CDR3 is CASSIQASSNYGYTF. For the CDR3, the DNA is TGTGCCAGTAGTATACAGGCGTCTTCAAACTATGGCTACACCTTC.